The 30 T cell receptor beta chains presented below share a single source sample, sequenced in a study of graft-versus-host responses after intestinal transplantation. The data were produced by immunoSEQ multiplex PCR, yet TCRdb's version contains in-frame clones alone and is incomplete. Here the sample spans 100,000 to 130,000 clones, roughly 90% being singletons. No antigen has been assigned to these receptors. Here the sequenced sample was unstimulated CD4+ T cells sorted from spleen or lymph node cells, taken before transplant. These receptors were obtained from a human donor who was the organ donor for an intestinal transplant.

The chain carries TRBV29-1 and TRBJ1-2; D unresolved. V gave up 1 base and J gave up 7 bases, with 10 bases separating them. This CDR3 is 12 amino acids long. The V gene's germline CDR1 is SQVTM and CDR2 ANQGSEA. CDR3 DNA sequence: TGCAGCGTTGAAGTTGGGGTGCGTGGCTACACCTTC. It codes for CSVEVGVRGYTF.

The V gene is TRBV18, the J gene TRBJ2-1; 9 bases align to TRBD2. The length of the CDR3 is 17 residues. After removal of 0 bases from V and 1 base from J, the junction contained 4 bases not matched to a gene. The germline V gene has CDR1 KGHSH and CDR2 LQKENI. The CDR3 spells CASSPPSGGGSYNEQFF. As DNA, the CDR3 is TGTGCCAGCTCACCACCTAGCGGGGGTGGGTCCTACAATGAGCAGTTCTTC.

The chain combines TRBV7-9 with TRBJ2-7; 13 bases match TRBD2. J was trimmed by 0 bases and V by 5 bases; bases with no gene match: 7. This CDR3 spans 17 amino acids. Germline CDR1 is SEHNR and CDR2 is FQNEAQ (reference sequence). DNA of the CDR3: TGTGCCAGCAGCGCTCCGGGACTAGCGGGGAGCTCCTACGAGCAGTACTTC. Translated: CASSAPGLAGSSYEQYF. The variable domain in full, with the rest retrieved from reference TRBV7-9 and TRBJ2-7, is DTGVSQNPRHKITKRGQNVTFRCDPISEHNRLYWYRQTLGQGPEFLTYFQNEAQLEKSRLLSDRFSAERPKGSFSTLEIQRTEQGDSAMYLCASSAPGLAGSSYEQYFGPGTRLTVT.

This chain links TRBV9 with TRBJ2-2; D is perhaps TRBD2 (6 bases). The V gene lost 3 bases and the J gene lost 1 base, with 19 bases spanning the gap. The CDR3 has 18 amino acids. Germline lookup yields CDR1 SGDLS and CDR2 YYNGEE. The CDR3 reads CASSDQVPGLKNTGELFF. CDR3 in DNA: TGTGCCAGCAGCGATCAAGTTCCGGGACTGAAGAACACCGGGGAGCTGTTTTTT. The full variable domain, with the rest looked up from reference TRBV9 and TRBJ2-2, is DSGVTQTPKHLITATGQRVTLRCSPRSGDLSVYWYQQSLDQGLQFLIQYYNGEERAKGNILERFSAQQFPDLHSELNLSSLELGDSALYFCASSDQVPGLKNTGELFFGEGSRLTVL.

This chain connects TRBV29-1 to TRBJ2-5; weak D call: TRBD1 (6 bases). V lost 0 bases and J 4 bases, leaving 12 bases between the germline ends. The CDR3 length is 14 residues. Germline assignment: CDR1 SQVTM and CDR2 ANQGSEA. The CDR3 loop is CSVEEAQGRETQYF. In DNA, the CDR3 is TGCAGCGTTGAAGAAGCACAGGGCCGAGAGACCCAGTACTTC.

Here the CDR3 reads CAISPDGAYEQYF. In nucleotides, the CDR3 is TGTGCCATCAGTCCGGACGGAGCCTACGAGCAGTACTTC. V is TRBV10-3 and J is TRBJ2-7, with D unclear. Germline lookup yields CDR1 ENHRY and CDR2 SYGVKD. This CDR3 region has 13 residues. Deletions cut 5 bases from V and 2 bases from J, with 10 bases between.

The chain combines TRBV7-5 with TRBJ2-2; the DNA was not compared with TRBD2, the D call given in the table. TRBV7-5 is a pseudogene segment. The CDR3 loop spans 18 amino acids. CDR3 residues: CVRSLGTGTMANTGELFF. The DNA of the CDR3 is TGTGTCAGAAGCTTAGGTACCGGGACTATGGCGAACACCGGGGAGCTGTTTTTT.

This chain uses TRBV5-1 with TRBJ2-2, with D perhaps assigned TRBD1 or TRBD2 (6 bases each). This CDR3 comprises 15 residues. CDR1 and CDR2 from the germline V gene are SGHRS and YFSETQ. Trimming took 4 bases from V and 0 from J, leaving 10 bases between them. The CDR3 nucleotides read TGCGCCAGCAGCCCGGGGGCGCCGAACACCGGGGAGCTGTTTTTT. It encodes CASSPGAPNTGELFF. The whole variable domain, filled in from reference TRBV5-1 and TRBJ2-2, reads KAGVTQTPRYLIKTRGQQVTLSCSPISGHRSVSWYQQTPGQGLQFLFEYFSETQRNKGNFPGRFSGRQFSNSRSEMNVSTLELGDSALYLCASSPGAPNTGELFFGEGSRLTVL.

This clone showed up just a few times. The V gene is TRBV15, the J gene TRBJ2-4, with D possibly TRBD1 on 6 matching bases. The V and J ends lost 1 base and 3 bases respectively, with 16 bases between them. The CDR3 has 17 amino acids. Looked up from germline, CDR1 is LNHNV and CDR2 is YYDKDF (reference sequence). CDR3 DNA: TGTGCCACCAGCAGAGGAGACGGCAGGGGAGTCAAAAACATTCAGTACTTC. Protein sequence: CATSRGDGRGVKNIQYF.

The J gene is TRBJ1-3, the V gene TRBV9, with 9 bases lining up with TRBD1. V trimming: 4 bases; J trimming: 0 bases; junction bases outside the gene matches: 11. CDR1 SGDLS and CDR2 YYNGEE come from the germline V gene. This CDR3 comprises 18 residues. CDR3 coding DNA: TGTGCCAGCAGCTTAACAACAGGGGGCATAAGCTCTGGAAACACCATATATTTT. It translates to CASSLTTGGISSGNTIYF.

The chain has TRBV19 and TRBJ2-5; 8 nucleotides align to TRBD1. V lost 3 bases and J lost 4; bases outside the gene matches: 7. The CDR3 loop spans 15 amino acids. Per germline, CDR1 LNHDA and CDR2 SQIVND (reference sequence). The CDR3 bases are TGTGCCAGTAGTATCGTCACAGGGGGTAGAGAGACCCAGTACTTC. This translates into CASSIVTGGRETQYF.

V is TRBV11-2 and J is TRBJ1-1; D is unresolved. Trimming removed 5 bases at V and 3 bases at J, with 10 bases between. This CDR3 spans 13 amino acids. Germline CDR1 is SGHAT and CDR2 is FQNNGV. The DNA for the CDR3 is TGTGCCAGCAGCACCCAAGAGGACACTGAAGCTTTCTTT. Protein: CASSTQEDTEAFF.

The J gene is TRBJ1-1, the V gene TRBV11-2, with no clear D. CDR3 length: 14 amino acids. CDR1 is SGHAT and CDR2 is FQNNGV in the germline V gene. The V end lost 1 base, the J end lost 3 bases, and 9 bases lay between the germline ends. CDR3 sequence reads: CASSLARGDTEAFF. In nucleotides, the CDR3 is TGTGCCAGCAGCTTAGCGAGAGGAGACACTGAAGCTTTCTTT.

The rearrangement links TRBV19 to TRBJ1-2, with a tentative D call TRBD1 (6 bases). This CDR3 is built from 15 residues. From germline, CDR1 is LNHDA and CDR2 SQIVND (reference sequence). V dropped 10 bases and J dropped 1 base, with 19 bases sitting between them. This chain's CDR3 is CATTDRINVNYGYTF. DNA of the CDR3: TGTGCCACCACGGACAGAATCAATGTTAACTATGGCTACACCTTC.

In the case of this clone: The junction and the germline gene differ at one end; a read error may be behind it. V is TRBV7-7 and J is TRBJ2-7; D possibly corresponds to TRBD1 (6 bases). Germline V lookup: CDR1 SSHAT, CDR2 FNYEAQ (reference sequence). The CDR3 is 16 residues long. This CDR3 is CASSLGHKWQGREQYF. CDR3 DNA sequence: TGTGCTAGCAGCTTAGGCCATAAGTGGCAGGGGCGCGAGCAGTACTTC.

The chain carries TRBV10-1 and TRBJ1-6, with D unclear. This CDR3 is built from 13 residues. The germline V gene has CDR1 WNHNN and CDR2 SYGVQD (reference sequence). The ends were cut back, 3 bases at V and 8 bases at J, with 8 bases in the middle. CDR3 residues: CASSDTIDSPLHF. CDR3 nucleotides: TGCGCCAGCAGTGACACCATAGATTCACCCCTCCACTTT.

A few counts support this clone. The chain couples TRBV4-1 to TRBJ1-5, with TRBD1 as a possible D gene (6 bases). There are 15 residues in the CDR3. The V end was cut by 2 bases, the J end by 5 bases, with 13 bases between. Germline-derived CDR1 and CDR2 are MGHRA and YSYEKL. The CDR3, as DNA: TGCGCCAGCAGCCAAAGGGACAAGCCCGATCAGCCCCAGCATTTT. Its translation: CASSQRDKPDQPQHF.

CDR3 amino acids: CASSRDRVWGYTF. CDR3 coding DNA: TGTGCCAGTAGTCGGGACAGGGTATGGGGCTACACCTTC. The chain has TRBV19 and TRBJ1-2, with 9 bases fitting TRBD1. The CDR3 extends over 13 amino acids. CDR1 LNHDA and CDR2 SQIVND come from the germline V gene (reference sequence). The V segment lost 5 bases and the J segment 8 bases; nucleotides outside the gene matches: 6.

The chain has TRBV6-5 and TRBJ2-2; TRBD2 matches at 10 bases. The V gene's germline CDR1 is MNHEY and CDR2 SVGAGI. Trimming at V came to 8 bases and at J to 4 bases, leaving 4 bases not matched to a gene. CDR3 length: 14 amino acids. In DNA, the CDR3 is TGTGCCAGCGGTCTAGCGGGGGCCACCGGGGAGCTGTTTTTT. It yields the protein CASGLAGATGELFF.

Notes on this clone: One end of the junction fails to match germline, which may point to a read error. The chain links TRBV7-9 to TRBJ1-5; TRBD1 aligns across 7 bases. Germline CDR1 and CDR2: SEHNR and FQNEAQ (reference sequence). This CDR3 is built from 17 residues. CDR3 DNA sequence: TGTGCCAGCAGTTTAGGGCAGAGGGGGCTTAGCAATCAGCCCCAGCATTTT. This gives the protein CASSLGQRGLSNQPQHF.

The gene calls are TRBV19 and TRBJ1-6; TRBD1 agrees at 10 bases. The CDR3 length is 16 residues. Trimming took 3 bases from V and 6 from J; bases not matched to a gene: 5. Germline V gene sequence: CDR1 LNHDA, CDR2 SQIVND (reference sequence). The CDR3 DNA reads as TGTGCCAGTAGTATGACAGGGGGCCGGTCTAATTCACCCCTCCACTTT. It codes for CASSMTGGRSNSPLHF. The full variable domain, in which reference TRBV19 and TRBJ1-6 provide the parts outside the CDR3, is DGGITQSPKYLFRKEGQNVTLSCEQNLNHDAMYWYRQDPGQGLRLIYYSQIVNDFQKGDIAEGYSVSREKKESFPLTVTSAQKNPTAFYLCASSMTGGRSNSPLHFGNGTRLTVT.

CDR3 coding DNA: TGTGCCACAGGGGGCGCATTTGGGGCCAACGTCCTGACTTTC. Protein product: CATGGAFGANVLTF. The rearrangement links TRBV30 to TRBJ2-6, with TRBD1 matching 9 bases. Germline CDR1 reads GTSNPN; CDR2 reads SVGIG (reference sequence). The CDR3 length is 14 residues. Unmatched junction bases numbered 5, after V lost 8 bases and J lost 3 bases.

The chain employs TRBV5-1 and TRBJ1-4, with D hard to call. CDR3 length: 15 amino acids. Germline CDR1 is SGHRS and CDR2 is YFSETQ. V was pared by 0 bases and J by 0 bases, with 6 bases between. CDR3: CASSLGVATNEKLFF. CDR3 DNA sequence: TGCGCCAGCAGCTTGGGGGTTGCAACTAATGAAAAACTGTTTTTT.

The gene calls are TRBV5-6 and TRBJ1-2, with 9 nucleotides matching TRBD1. In germline, CDR1 is SGHDT, CDR2 YYEEEE. The CDR3 consists of 13 residues. Trimming took 2 bases from V and 5 from J; bases not matched to a gene: 1. CDR3 amino acids: CASSLQGAYGYTF. As DNA, the CDR3 is TGTGCCAGCAGCTTACAGGGGGCGTATGGCTACACCTTC.

This chain uses TRBV5-4 with TRBJ2-1; D unclear. This CDR3 contains 13 residues. Germline CDR1 SGHNT, CDR2 YYREEE (reference sequence). Trimming removed 1 base at V and 11 bases at J, with 13 bases between. In DNA form, the CDR3 reads TGTGCCAGCAGCTTGAAAGTCAGCGTCAAGCAGTTCTTC. It codes for CASSLKVSVKQFF.

The chain has TRBV2 and TRBJ2-5; D is possibly TRBD2 (6 bases). The CDR3 covers 14 residues. Deletions cut 3 bases from V and 5 bases from J, with 13 bases between. Germline V gene sequence: CDR1 SNHLY, CDR2 FYNNEI. The CDR3 sequence is CASSDSMAGETQYF. The CDR3 DNA reads as TGTGCCAGCAGTGATAGTATGGCGGGGGAGACCCAGTACTTC.

The rearrangement links TRBV2 to TRBJ1-5; D remains ambiguous. Germline CDR1 and CDR2: SNHLY and FYNNEI. V shed 8 bases and J shed 0 bases, with 11 bases lying between them. This CDR3 spans 14 amino acids. The CDR3 loop is CASHEAFSNQPQHF. The CDR3 nucleotides are TGTGCCAGCCACGAGGCTTTTAGCAATCAGCCCCAGCATTTT.

The rearrangement joins TRBV6-6 to TRBJ1-4; no clear D gene. The CDR3 sequence is 15 residues long. The V end lost 7 bases, the J end lost 3 bases, and 15 bases lay between the germline ends. Per germline, CDR1 MNHNY and CDR2 SVGAGI (reference sequence). Here the CDR3 DNA reads TGTGCCAGCACCCTGAAGGGTAGATCTAATGAAAAACTGTTTTTT. It codes for CASTLKGRSNEKLFF.

In this sample, this clone turned up once. The rearrangement links TRBV28 to TRBJ1-1, with 7 bases that match TRBD1. V gave up 8 bases and J gave up 2 bases; unmatched junction bases: 8. The CDR3 contains 14 residues. CDR1 is MDHEN and CDR2 is SYDVKM in the germline V gene. The CDR3 loop reads CASVIGTVNTEAFF. CDR3 DNA: TGTGCCAGCGTTATAGGGACAGTTAACACTGAAGCTTTCTTT.

The chain couples TRBV18 to TRBJ2-1; D possibly corresponds to TRBD2 (6 bases). CDR3 length equals 19 residues. Trimming shortened V by 6 bases and J by 3 bases, and 27 bases separated the two germline ends. Germline V gives CDR1 KGHSH, CDR2 LQKENI. Written as DNA, the CDR3 is TGTGCCAGCTCCCAGAACTTACTAGCCTCCTACGACATCTACAATGAGCAGTTCTTC. Protein product: CASSQNLLASYDIYNEQFF.